One sample yielded the 18 T cell receptor beta chains listed below, sequenced in a study of radiation and T cells in renal cell carcinoma. The time point here: baseline pretreatment blood. Noted treatment: 15 Gy SBRT to primary tumor, nephrectomy 4 weeks later. Generated by immunoSEQ multiplex PCR, the TCRdb table keeps only in-frame clones and is missing some. This sample has about 95,000 clones, with 75% to 90% found just once. This material consisted of blood, taken from a patient whose treatment included radiotherapy and nephrectomy. These receptors originate from a man aged 45-65 years with renal cell carcinoma.

The rearrangement uses TRBV11-3 and TRBJ2-7; no clear D gene. Trimming cost V 5 bases and J 5 bases, with 10 bases left between them. The CDR3 is made up of 12 amino acids. CDR1 and CDR2 (germline): SGHNT, YENEEA. The CDR3 here is CASSLTGDEQYF. CDR3 bases: TGTGCCAGCAGCCTCACTGGGGACGAGCAGTACTTC.

The J gene is TRBJ2-2, the V gene TRBV28, with 7 bases identical to TRBD2. The germline V gene has CDR1 MDHEN and CDR2 SYDVKM. The CDR3 is 16 residues long. V shed 2 bases, J shed 5 bases, and the junction held 8 bases outside the gene matches. CDR3 in DNA: TGTGCCAGCAGTTTACCTCCCCTAGCGGATACCGGGGAGCTGTTTTTT. Translation gives CASSLPPLADTGELFF. The full variable domain, rest sourced from reference TRBV28 and TRBJ2-2, is DVKVTQSSRYLVKRTGEKVFLECVQDMDHENMFWYRQDPGLGLRLIYFSYDVKMKEKGDIPEGYSVSREKKERFSLILESASTNQTSMYLCASSLPPLADTGELFFGEGSRLTVL.

This chain uses TRBV15 with TRBJ2-7; perhaps TRBD2 as D (5 bases). V lost 4 bases and J lost 6, with 22 bases in between. This CDR3 region has 16 residues. CDR1 is LNHNV and CDR2 is YYDKDF in the germline V gene (reference sequence). This chain's CDR3 is CATSILRGGWDPEQYF. In DNA form, the CDR3 reads TGTGCCACCAGCATCCTACGGGGTGGATGGGATCCCGAGCAGTACTTC. The complete variable domain, with remaining parts taken from reference TRBV15 and TRBJ2-7, reads DAMVIQNPRYQVTQFGKPVTLSCSQTLNHNVMYWYQQKSSQAPKLLFHYYDKDFNNEADTPDNFQSRRPNTSFCFLDIRSPGLGDTAMYLCATSILRGGWDPEQYFGPGTRLTVT.

The rearrangement links TRBV28 to TRBJ2-7; D is unclear. Germline V gene lookup returns CDR1 MDHEN and CDR2 SYDVKM. V gave up 3 bases and J gave up 2 bases, with 17 bases separating them. CDR3 length: 16 residues. The DNA for the CDR3 is TGTGCCAGCAGTTTGGTATGGGGAATACTCACCTACGAGCAGTACTTC. Its translation is CASSLVWGILTYEQYF.

This clone was observed a single time. This chain uses TRBV14 with TRBJ2-1; unclear D gene. Trimming removed 6 bases from V and 1 base from J, with 10 bases in between. This CDR3 is built from 14 residues. Germline V gene data show CDR1 as SGHDN and CDR2 as FVKESK. This CDR3 is CASRKWDSYNEQFF. CDR3 DNA: TGTGCCAGCAGGAAATGGGATTCCTACAATGAGCAGTTCTTC.

The V call is TRBV9, the J call TRBJ1-5, with TRBD1 as a possible D gene (5 bases). This CDR3 is 15 amino acids long. V was clipped by 1 base and J by 11 bases, with 19 bases between them. Germline assignment: CDR1 SGDLS and CDR2 YYNGEE. Here the CDR3 DNA reads TGTGCCAGCAGCGTAATCCCGGACGGGGGATCGGCCCAGCATTTT. The encoded protein is CASSVIPDGGSAQHF.

The J gene is TRBJ1-1, the V gene TRBV7-3, with 9 positions matching TRBD1. With V trimmed by 5 bases and J by 6 bases, 10 bases remained unmatched. Germline CDR1 SGHTA, CDR2 FQGTGA. The CDR3 extends over 15 amino acids. The CDR3 reads CASSRTGESFAEAFF. For the CDR3, the DNA is TGTGCCAGCAGCCGGACAGGGGAGTCGTTCGCTGAAGCTTTCTTT.

The genes are TRBV19 and TRBJ2-1; 9 bases map to TRBD2. This CDR3 is 14 amino acids long. Per germline, CDR1 LNHDA and CDR2 SQIVND (reference sequence). V was clipped by 5 bases and J by 5 bases; unmatched bases: 4. CDR3 protein: CASSSAGGDNEQFF. The CDR3 DNA follows: TGTGCCAGTAGTTCAGCGGGGGGCGACAATGAGCAGTTCTTC.

CDR3 bases: TGTGCCAGCAGTTACTCTCAGGGTAATTCACCCCTCCACTTT. Translating it yields CASSYSQGNSPLHF. The gene calls are TRBV6-6 and TRBJ1-6, with D perhaps TRBD1 (5 bases). There are 14 residues in the CDR3. CDR1 MNHNY and CDR2 SVGAGI come from the germline V gene (reference sequence). The germline V and J ends were trimmed by 0 bases and 6 bases, with 6 bases remaining between them.

V gene TRBV27 combines with J gene TRBJ2-3; D possibly matches TRBD1 or TRBD2 (6 bases each). Germline assignment: CDR1 MNHEY and CDR2 SMNVEV (reference sequence). The length of the CDR3 is 14 residues. V was clipped by 2 bases and J by 4 bases, with 10 bases between them. For the CDR3, the DNA is TGTGCCAGCAGTTTAATAGGGGGGCCAGATACGCAGTATTTT. Protein sequence: CASSLIGGPDTQYF.

The chain employs TRBV15 and TRBJ1-4; 8 positions match TRBD1. This CDR3 has 16 residues. CDR1 is LNHNV and CDR2 is YYDKDF in the germline V gene (reference sequence). Trimming cost V 2 bases and J 12 bases; bases outside gene matches: 14. The CDR3 region has the DNA TGTGCCACCAGCAGATTCCCCGGGACAGGCGGGGGGGAACTGTTTTTT. Its translation is CATSRFPGTGGGELFF.

V and J are TRBV28 and TRBJ2-7; a possible D gene is TRBD1 (6 bases). CDR1 is MDHEN, CDR2 SYDVKM, per germline. This CDR3 spans 12 amino acids. Between the trimmed V and J ends, which lost 3 bases and 5 bases, there was a span of 8 bases. The CDR3 DNA is TGTGCCAGCAGTTTCCGGGACAACGAGCAGTACTTC. Protein: CASSFRDNEQYF.

The rearrangement joins TRBV29-1 to TRBJ2-4; perhaps D is TRBD1 or TRBD2 (6 bases each). Trimming took 0 bases from V and 8 from J, leaving 23 bases between them. The CDR3 spans 17 residues. Germline V lookup: CDR1 SQVTM, CDR2 ANQGSEA. CDR3 region: CSVEETFSGALRYIQYF. In DNA, the CDR3 is TGCAGCGTTGAAGAGACGTTCTCGGGGGCCCTCAGGTACATTCAGTACTTC.

This clone was seen just once. The chain employs TRBV19 and TRBJ2-1; 8 bases are shared with TRBD1. The germline gives CDR1 LNHDA, CDR2 SQIVND (reference sequence). Trimming removed 3 bases from V and 6 bases from J; junction bases left unmatched: 10. The CDR3 spans 16 residues. As DNA, the CDR3 is TGTGCCAGTAGTATCGCGCCAGGGGGCTCCCGCAATGAGCAGTTCTTC. Translation: CASSIAPGGSRNEQFF.

The rearrangement links TRBV28 to TRBJ1-5; no clear D. The germline V gene has CDR1 MDHEN and CDR2 SYDVKM. V lost 1 base and J lost 5, with 3 bases in between. The CDR3 sequence is 12 residues long. DNA of the CDR3: TGTGCCAGCAGTTTATTCTATCAGCCCCAGCATTTT. It translates to CASSLFYQPQHF.

The V gene is TRBV19, the J gene TRBJ1-5; 12 nucleotides align to TRBD1. V lost 9 bases to trimming and J lost 5 bases; unmatched junction nucleotides: 5. CDR1 is LNHDA, CDR2 SQIVND, per germline (reference sequence). The length of the CDR3 is 14 residues. In DNA form, the CDR3 reads TGTGCCAGCTCCGGGACAGGGGGCTATCAGCCCCAGCATTTT. As protein: CASSGTGGYQPQHF.

The chain recombines TRBV28 with TRBJ1-4; D not resolved. Germline values: CDR1 MDHEN, CDR2 SYDVKM. The germline V and J ends were trimmed by 6 bases and 0 bases, with 14 bases remaining between them. The CDR3 has 16 residues. The CDR3 here is CASSLRLGSTNEKLFF. CDR3 nucleotides: TGTGCCAGCAGCCTTAGGCTGGGTTCAACTAATGAAAAACTGTTTTTT.

J is TRBJ2-3 and V is TRBV7-2; the D call may be TRBD1 or TRBD2 (6 bases each). This CDR3 has 15 residues. V was pared by 4 bases and J by 1 base, with 12 bases between. Germline assignment: CDR1 SGHTA and CDR2 FQGNSA. The CDR3: CASSSGGGGTDTQYF. CDR3 nucleotide sequence: TGTGCCAGCAGCTCCGGGGGCGGGGGCACAGATACGCAGTATTTT.